The clone carrying this T cell receptor (beta chain) was detected many times. These data are taken from a study of early T cells in non-severe SARS-CoV-2 infection. With 6 bases clipped from V and 6 bases from J, the junction kept 18 bases outside the gene matches. The CDR3 is made up of 17 amino acids. Unique molecular identifiers were added to individual cDNA molecules. Each CDR3 protein gets one entry after TCRdb re-called the 5' RACE reads with MiXCR. The sample lists tens of thousands of distinct CDR3 sequences; more than 5.5% were seen once. This TCR was recovered from an adult who was a healthcare worker with PCR-confirmed SARS-CoV-2 infection or an uninfected control (not recorded which). The V call is TRBV12-3 or TRBV12-4, the J call TRBJ2-3, with 7 bases that match TRBD2. Material for sequencing was whole blood. CDR3 sequence: CASSQGTTQRAVDTQYF. DNA for the CDR3: TGTGCCAGCAGCCAAGGGACTACCCAGCGGGCGGTGGATACGCAGTATTTT.